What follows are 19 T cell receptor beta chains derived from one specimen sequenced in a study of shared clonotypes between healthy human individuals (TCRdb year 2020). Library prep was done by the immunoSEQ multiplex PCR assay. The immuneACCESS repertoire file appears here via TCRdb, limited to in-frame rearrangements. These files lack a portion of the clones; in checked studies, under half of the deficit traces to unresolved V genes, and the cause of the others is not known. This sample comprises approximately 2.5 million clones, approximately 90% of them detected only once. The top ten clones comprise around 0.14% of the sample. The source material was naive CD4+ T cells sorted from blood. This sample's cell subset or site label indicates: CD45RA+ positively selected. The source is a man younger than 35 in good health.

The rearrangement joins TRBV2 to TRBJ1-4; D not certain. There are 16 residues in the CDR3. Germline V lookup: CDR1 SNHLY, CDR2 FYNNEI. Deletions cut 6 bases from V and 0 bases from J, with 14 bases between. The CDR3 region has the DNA TGTGCCAGCAGCTCCGGAGACTCTACAACTAATGAAAAACTGTTTTTT. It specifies CASSSGDSTTNEKLFF.

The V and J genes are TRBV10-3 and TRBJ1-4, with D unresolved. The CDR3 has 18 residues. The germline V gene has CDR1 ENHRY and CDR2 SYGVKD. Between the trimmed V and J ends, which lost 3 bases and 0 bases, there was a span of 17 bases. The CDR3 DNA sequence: TGTGCCATCAGTGAAAGCGTCCCCTGGGCAGCAACTAATGAAAAACTGTTTTTT. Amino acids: CAISESVPWAATNEKLFF.

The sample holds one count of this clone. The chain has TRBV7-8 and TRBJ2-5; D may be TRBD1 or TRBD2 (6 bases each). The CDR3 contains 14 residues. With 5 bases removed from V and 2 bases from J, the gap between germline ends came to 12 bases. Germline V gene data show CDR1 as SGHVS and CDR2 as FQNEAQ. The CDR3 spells CASSLIGGQETQYF. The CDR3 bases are TGTGCCAGCAGCCTCATAGGGGGGCAAGAGACCCAGTACTTC.

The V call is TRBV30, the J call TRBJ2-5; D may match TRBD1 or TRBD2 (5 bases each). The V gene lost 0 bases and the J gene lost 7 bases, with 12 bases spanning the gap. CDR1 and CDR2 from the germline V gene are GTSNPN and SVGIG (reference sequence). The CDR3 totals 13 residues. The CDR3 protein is CAWSVRDGLTQYF. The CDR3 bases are TGTGCCTGGAGTGTCCGGGACGGCCTGACCCAGTACTTC. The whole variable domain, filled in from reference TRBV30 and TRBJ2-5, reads SQTIHQWPATLVQPVGSPLSLECTVEGTSNPNLYWYRQAAGRGLQLLFYSVGIGQISSEVPQNLSASRPQDRQFILSSKKLLLSDSGFYLCAWSVRDGLTQYFGPGTRLLVL.

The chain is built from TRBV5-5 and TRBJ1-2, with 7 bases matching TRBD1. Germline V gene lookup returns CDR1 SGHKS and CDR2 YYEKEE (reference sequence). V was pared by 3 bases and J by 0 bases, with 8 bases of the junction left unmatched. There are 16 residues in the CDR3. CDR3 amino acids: CASSYRRDRANYGYTF. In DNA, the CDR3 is TGTGCCAGCAGCTACAGACGGGACAGAGCTAACTATGGCTACACCTTC.

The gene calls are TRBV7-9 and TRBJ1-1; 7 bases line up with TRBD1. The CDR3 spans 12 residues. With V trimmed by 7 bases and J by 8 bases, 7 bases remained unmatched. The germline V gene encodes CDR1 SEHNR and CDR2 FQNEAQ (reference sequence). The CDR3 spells CASTWTTGEAFF. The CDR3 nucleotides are TGTGCCAGCACCTGGACGACAGGGGAAGCTTTCTTT.

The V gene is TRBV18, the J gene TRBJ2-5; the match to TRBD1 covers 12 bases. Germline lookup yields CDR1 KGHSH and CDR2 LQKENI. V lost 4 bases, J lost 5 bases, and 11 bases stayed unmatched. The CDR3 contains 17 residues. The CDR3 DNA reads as TGTGCCAGCTCACGAAACCGGGACAGGGGGCATCGGGAGACCCAGTACTTC. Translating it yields CASSRNRDRGHRETQYF.

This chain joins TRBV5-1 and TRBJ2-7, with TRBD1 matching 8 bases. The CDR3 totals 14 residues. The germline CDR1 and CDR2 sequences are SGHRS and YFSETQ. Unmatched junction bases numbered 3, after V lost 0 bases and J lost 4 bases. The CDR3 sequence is CASSLDRGFYEQYF. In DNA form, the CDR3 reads TGCGCCAGCAGCTTGGACAGGGGGTTTTACGAGCAGTACTTC.

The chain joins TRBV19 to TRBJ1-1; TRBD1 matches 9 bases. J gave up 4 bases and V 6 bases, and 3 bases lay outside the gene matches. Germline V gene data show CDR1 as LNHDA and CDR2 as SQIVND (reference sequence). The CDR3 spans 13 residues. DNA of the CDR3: TGTGCCAGTAGGGTGACAGGGGGCACTGAAGCTTTCTTT. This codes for CASRVTGGTEAFF.

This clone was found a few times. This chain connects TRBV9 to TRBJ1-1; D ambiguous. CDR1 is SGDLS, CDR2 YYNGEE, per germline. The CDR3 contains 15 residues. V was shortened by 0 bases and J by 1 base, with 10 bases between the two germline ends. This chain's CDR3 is CASSVGSLTNTEAFF. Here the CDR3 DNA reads TGTGCCAGCAGCGTAGGGAGTCTCACGAACACTGAAGCTTTCTTT.

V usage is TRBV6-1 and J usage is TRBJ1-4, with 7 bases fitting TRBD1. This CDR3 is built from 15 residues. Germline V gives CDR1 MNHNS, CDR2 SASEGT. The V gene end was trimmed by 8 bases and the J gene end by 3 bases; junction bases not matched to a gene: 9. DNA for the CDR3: TGTGCCAGCTGTCTCAGGGGGTTGCCTAATGAAAAACTGTTTTTT. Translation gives CASCLRGLPNEKLFF.

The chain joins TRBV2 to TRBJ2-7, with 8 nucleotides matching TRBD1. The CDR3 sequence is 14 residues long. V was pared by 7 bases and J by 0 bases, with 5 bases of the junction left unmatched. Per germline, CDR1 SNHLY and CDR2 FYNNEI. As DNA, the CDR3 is TGTGCCAGCATGAGGGACAGGACCTCCTACGAGCAGTACTTC. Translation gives CASMRDRTSYEQYF.

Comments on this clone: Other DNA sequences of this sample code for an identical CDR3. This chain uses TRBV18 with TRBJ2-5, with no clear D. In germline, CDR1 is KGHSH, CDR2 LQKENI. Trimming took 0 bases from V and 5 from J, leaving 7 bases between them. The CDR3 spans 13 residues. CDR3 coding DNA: TGTGCCAGCTCACCACCAGTAGGGGAGACCCAGTACTTC. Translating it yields CASSPPVGETQYF.

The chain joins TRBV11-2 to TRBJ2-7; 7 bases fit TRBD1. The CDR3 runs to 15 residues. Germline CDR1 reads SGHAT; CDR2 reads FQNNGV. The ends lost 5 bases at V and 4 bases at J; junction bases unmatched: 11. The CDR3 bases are TGTGCCAGCAGCCAGGGGGACGGATGGATTTACGAGCAGTACTTC. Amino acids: CASSQGDGWIYEQYF.

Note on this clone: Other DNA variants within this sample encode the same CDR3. This chain's CDR3 is CASSYGTSGNYEQYF. CDR3 DNA: TGTGCCAGCAGTTACGGGACTAGCGGGAACTACGAGCAGTACTTC. The chain joins TRBV6-5 to TRBJ2-7, with 13 bases fitting TRBD2. The length of the CDR3 is 15 residues. J gave up 3 bases and V 2 bases, and 1 base lay outside the gene matches. Looked up from germline, CDR1 is MNHEY and CDR2 is SVGAGI.

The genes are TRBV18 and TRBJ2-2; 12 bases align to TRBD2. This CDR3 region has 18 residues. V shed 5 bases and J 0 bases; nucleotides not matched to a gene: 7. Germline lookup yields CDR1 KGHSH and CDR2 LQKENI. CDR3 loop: CASSELAGGSANTGELFF. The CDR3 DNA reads TGTGCCAGCTCAGAACTAGCGGGGGGCTCGGCGAACACCGGGGAGCTGTTTTTT.

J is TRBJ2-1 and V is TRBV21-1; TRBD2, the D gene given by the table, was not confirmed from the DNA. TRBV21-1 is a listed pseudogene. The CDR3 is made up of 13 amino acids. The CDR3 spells CASSGSGHNEQFF. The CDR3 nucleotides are TGTGCCAGTAGCGGGAGCGGACACAATGAGCAGTTCTTC.

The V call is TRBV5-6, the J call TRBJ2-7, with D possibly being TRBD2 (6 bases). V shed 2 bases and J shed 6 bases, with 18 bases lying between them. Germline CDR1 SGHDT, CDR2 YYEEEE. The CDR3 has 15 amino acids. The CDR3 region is CASSLFGGPSSEQYF. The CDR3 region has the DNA TGTGCCAGCAGCTTATTCGGGGGACCTTCCAGCGAGCAGTACTTC.

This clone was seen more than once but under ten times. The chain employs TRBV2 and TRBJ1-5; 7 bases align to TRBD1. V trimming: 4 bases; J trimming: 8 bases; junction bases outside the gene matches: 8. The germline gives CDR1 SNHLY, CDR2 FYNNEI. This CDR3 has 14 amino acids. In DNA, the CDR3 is TGTGCCAGCAGTGCCCTGGAGGGGGCGAAGCCCCAGCATTTT. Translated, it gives CASSALEGAKPQHF.